This T cell receptor (beta chain) originates from a study of neoadjuvant nivolumab and ipilimumab in lung cancer. On the study more broadly: The combination arm added day-1 ipilimumab 1 mg/kg to nivolumab 3 mg/kg on days 1, 15, 29.

Germline assignment: CDR1 KGHSH and CDR2 LQKENI. This CDR3 spans 17 amino acids. Trimming took 1 base from V and 3 from J, leaving 17 bases between them. TCRdb's copy holds only in-frame clones and misses some; the assay was immunoSEQ multiplex PCR. Counted here are several thousand clones, about 90% occurring once; the ten biggest clones make up 3.5% to 6%. Regarding the study as a whole: Compared with tumor-adjacent uninvolved lung, resected tumors showed greater richness and clonality. Pretherapy blood TCR richness correlated positively with resected tumor richness. Only two of four nivolumab-treated tumors gained richness and clonality by surgery.

This clone was picked up a small number of times. What it binds is not known. Sequences were derived from adjacent normal lung tissue, sampled after neoadjuvant nivolumab, alone or with ipilimumab, at or shortly before surgery. The chain combines TRBV18 with TRBJ2-3, with D possibly being TRBD2 (6 bases). This clonotype was obtained from an adult with non-small cell lung cancer. The CDR3 here is CASSPRRREGRTDTQYF. CDR3 sequence (DNA): TGTGCCAGCTCACCACGCCGGCGGGAAGGACGGACAGATACGCAGTATTTT.